Each of the 15 T cell receptor beta chains below was sequenced from the same sample in a study of vaccination and CD4 T cells after COVID-19. Treatment reported: roughly 10-day PBMC culture with coronavirus spike peptide pools or control peptides (ViraFEST assay). Cultured CD4+ T cells had their DNA profiled by the Oncomine TCR Beta short-read assay. TCRdb analysed the PCR reads with MiXCR anew, one entry per CDR3 protein. The sample holds about 14,000 distinct CDR3 sequences; around 40% are singletons and the top ten take 17%. These receptors' antigens are unknown. Material: cultured CD4+ T cells from blood. All receptors come from a human donor with COVID-19.

The genes are TRBV6-9 and TRBJ2-5, with TRBD2 as a possible D gene (6 bases). CDR3 length equals 16 residues. Trimming removed 4 bases at V and 3 bases at J, with 18 bases between. Per the germline V gene, CDR1 is MNHGY and CDR2 is SVAAGI. CDR3 residues: CASSCMEGCYKETQYF. For the CDR3, the DNA is TGTGCCAGCAGTTGCATGGAGGGGTGCTACAAAGAGACCCAGTACTTC.

The chain uses TRBV7-3 and TRBJ2-3, with a possible D match to TRBD2 (5 bases). The V gene's germline CDR1 is SGHTA and CDR2 FQGTGA. The length of the CDR3 is 13 residues. The germline V and J ends were trimmed by 5 bases and 4 bases, with 10 bases remaining between them. CDR3 nucleotides: TGTGCCAGCAGCCAGGCGGGTCCAGATACGCAGTATTTT. It codes for CASSQAGPDTQYF.

The V call is TRBV20-1, the J call TRBJ1-1, with 11 bases that match TRBD1. The CDR3 contains 15 residues. The V and J ends lost 4 bases and 7 bases, in that order; junction bases with no gene match: 11. Germline CDR1 DFQATT, CDR2 SNEGSKA (reference sequence). In DNA, the CDR3 is TGCAGTGCTATTCCCGGGACAGGGGGAAGGGGTGAAGCTTTCTTT. Protein product: CSAIPGTGGRGEAFF.

In this sample, this clonotype turned up a few times. V gene TRBV12-3 or TRBV12-4 combines with J gene TRBJ2-5, with no clear D. V was shortened by 6 bases and J by 9 bases, with 14 bases between the two germline ends. The CDR3 runs to 12 residues. CDR3 residues: CASRGRVESQYF. The CDR3 region has the DNA TGTGCCAGCAGAGGACGGGTTGAGTCCCAGTACTTC.

The chain couples TRBV12-3 or TRBV12-4 to TRBJ2-7; D remains ambiguous. The germline V and J ends were trimmed by 1 base and 2 bases, with 12 bases remaining between them. CDR3 length equals 15 residues. The CDR3 sequence: CASSLGLGSTYEQYF. CDR3 sequence (DNA): TGTGCCAGCAGTTTAGGTTTGGGCTCCACCTACGAGCAGTACTTC.

The gene calls are TRBV18 and TRBJ1-2, with D unresolved. V was pared by 6 bases and J by 7 bases, with 21 bases between. This CDR3 is 15 amino acids long. The germline CDR1 and CDR2 sequences are KGHSH and LQKENI. Here the CDR3 reads CASSPTEGLLGGYTF. The CDR3 nucleotides read TGTGCCAGCTCCCCTACGGAAGGGTTGCTTGGTGGCTACACCTTC. Filled out from reference TRBV18 and TRBJ1-2, the complete variable domain reads NAGVMQNPRHLVRRRGQEARLRCSPMKGHSHVYWYRQLPEEGLKFMVYLQKENIIDESGMPKERFSAEFPKEGPSILRIQQVVRGDSAAYFCASSPTEGLLGGYTFGSGTRLTVV.

The CDR3 here is CSARHGNEQFF. CDR3 DNA sequence: TGCAGTGCCAGACACGGCAATGAGCAGTTCTTC. The V gene is TRBV20-1, the J gene TRBJ2-1, with unresolved D. With 6 bases removed from V and 6 bases from J, the gap between germline ends came to 9 bases. The V gene's germline CDR1 is DFQATT and CDR2 SNEGSKA (reference sequence). The CDR3 runs to 11 residues.

In this sample, this clonotype is medium-sized. The chain recombines TRBV11-3 with TRBJ2-5, with 7 bases aligning to TRBD1. Trimming cost V 5 bases and J 7 bases; bases outside gene matches: 13. There are 15 residues in the CDR3. Germline-derived CDR1 and CDR2 are SGHNT and YENEEA. The DNA of the CDR3 is TGTGCCAGCAGCATGGCCGGGACAGTCGAAGCGACCCAGTACTTC. Translated, it gives CASSMAGTVEATQYF.

This clonotype was counted a few times. The J gene is TRBJ1-2, the V gene TRBV7-9; weak D call: TRBD1 (5 bases). Germline-derived CDR1 and CDR2 are SEHNR and FQNEAQ (reference sequence). Trimming stripped 5 bases from V and 8 bases from J, with 21 bases between. CDR3 length equals 15 residues. The CDR3 DNA reads TGTGCCAGCAGCCAATCGGGCAGGGAACTCCGCGGCTACACCTTC. This codes for CASSQSGRELRGYTF.

The table lists this clonotype with a count of one. The chain carries TRBV19 and TRBJ2-7; D possibly matches TRBD1 or TRBD2 (6 bases each). Trimming stripped 8 bases from V and 1 base from J, with 12 bases between. This CDR3 is 13 amino acids long. From germline, CDR1 is LNHDA and CDR2 SQIVND (reference sequence). CDR3 residues: CASLKGGSYEQYF. CDR3 bases: TGTGCCAGTTTAAAGGGGGGTTCCTACGAGCAGTACTTC. The full variable domain, in which reference TRBV19 and TRBJ2-7 provide the parts outside the CDR3, is DGGITQSPKYLFRKEGQNVTLSCEQNLNHDAMYWYRQDPGQGLRLIYYSQIVNDFQKGDIAEGYSVSREKKESFPLTVTSAQKNPTAFYLCASLKGGSYEQYFGPGTRLTVT.

The chain combines TRBV28 with TRBJ1-6; 9 nucleotides match TRBD1. CDR1 and CDR2 (germline): MDHEN, SYDVKM. V shed 5 bases and J 8 bases; nucleotides not matched to a gene: 7. The CDR3 runs to 15 residues. CDR3 sequence (DNA): TGTGCCAGCAGTCCCCCGGGACAGGGCTATTCACCCCTCCACTTT. It encodes CASSPPGQGYSPLHF.

The chain joins TRBV7-2 to TRBJ2-5, with D unresolved. Trimming cost V 2 bases and J 5 bases, with 6 bases left between them. CDR1 and CDR2 from the germline V gene are SGHTA and FQGNSA. The CDR3 runs 12 residues. The chain's CDR3 is CASSLFQETQYF. CDR3 nucleotides: TGTGCCAGCAGCTTATTCCAGGAGACCCAGTACTTC.

This clonotype was counted between two and nine times. The rearrangement uses TRBV6-5 and TRBJ1-1; D unclear. V was pared by 4 bases and J by 5 bases, with 5 bases between. Germline values: CDR1 MNHEY, CDR2 SVGAGI. The CDR3 spans 11 residues. The CDR3 is CASSFLTEAFF. The CDR3 nucleotides read TGTGCCAGCAGTTTCCTAACTGAAGCTTTCTTT.

This clonotype was observed once. The rearrangement uses TRBV7-2 and TRBJ1-2, with no clear D. Germline values: CDR1 SGHTA, CDR2 FQGNSA. Trimming stripped 1 base from V and 6 bases from J, with 9 bases between. There are 13 residues in the CDR3. CDR3 nucleotide sequence: TGTGCCAGCAGCTTAGTTTCGGTGGATGGCTACACCTTC. Its protein product is CASSLVSVDGYTF. Based on the CDR3 plus reference TRBV7-2 and TRBJ1-2, the full variable domain is GAGVSQSPSNKVTEKGKDVELRCDPISGHTALYWYRQSLGQGLEFLIYFQGNSAPDKSGLPSDRFSAERTGGSVSTLTIQRTQQEDSAVYLCASSLVSVDGYTFGSGTRLTVV.

This clonotype was observed a handful of times. The CDR3 loop is CASSLSGRVGLHF. Written as DNA, the CDR3 is TGTGCCAGCAGCTTATCCGGCAGGGTTGGTCTCCACTTT. The chain employs TRBV7-2 and TRBJ1-6; tentatively, D is TRBD1 (5 bases). The length of the CDR3 is 13 residues. The germline V and J ends were trimmed by 2 bases and 16 bases, with 15 bases remaining between them. The V gene's germline CDR1 is SGHTA and CDR2 FQGNSA.